This TCR beta chain was recovered during a study of blood T cell repertoires in COVID-19. Germline CDR1 and CDR2: SGDLS and YYNGEE. The length of the CDR3 is 15 residues. V shed 1 base and J shed 0 bases, with 10 bases lying between them. This clone was counted once. Generated by immunoSEQ multiplex PCR, the TCRdb table keeps only in-frame clones and is missing some. The profile shows some 42,000 clones, 60% to 80% of them singletons. This chain joins TRBV9 and TRBJ1-1, with a weak D call TRBD1 (6 bases). The sequenced sample consisted of peripheral blood. This receptor was taken from a woman aged 70-85 years with acute or convalescent COVID-19. This CDR3 reads CASSVTGWMNTEAFF. The CDR3 nucleotides read TGTGCCAGCAGCGTAACAGGGTGGATGAACACTGAAGCTTTCTTT.